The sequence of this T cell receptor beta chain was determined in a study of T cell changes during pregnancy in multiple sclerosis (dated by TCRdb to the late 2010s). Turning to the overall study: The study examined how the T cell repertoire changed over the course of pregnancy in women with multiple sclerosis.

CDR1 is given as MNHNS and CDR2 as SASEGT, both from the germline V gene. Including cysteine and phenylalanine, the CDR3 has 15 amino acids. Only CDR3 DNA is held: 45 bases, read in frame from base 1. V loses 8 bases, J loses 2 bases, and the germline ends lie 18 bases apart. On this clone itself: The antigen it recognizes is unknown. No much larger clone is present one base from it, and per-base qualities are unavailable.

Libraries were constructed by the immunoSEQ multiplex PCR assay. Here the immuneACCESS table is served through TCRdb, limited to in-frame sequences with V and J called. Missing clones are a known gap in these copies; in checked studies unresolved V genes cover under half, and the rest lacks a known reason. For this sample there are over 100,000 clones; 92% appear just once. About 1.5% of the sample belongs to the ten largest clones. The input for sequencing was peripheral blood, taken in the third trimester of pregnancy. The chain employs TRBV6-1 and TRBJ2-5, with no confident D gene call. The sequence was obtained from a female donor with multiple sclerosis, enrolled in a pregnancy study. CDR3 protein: CASLYYSTPQETQYF. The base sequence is TGTGCCAGCCTATACTACTCTACTCCGCAAGAGACCCAGTACTTC.